One TCR beta chain is described in this entry. Recruitment covered about 25 US areas and drew participants whose ages spanned roughly 18 to 100 years. Clinical history as reported by participants underpinned cohort assignment. Cohort 3 recovery required two negative PCRs, clearance, or symptom resolution. The data stem from a study of blood T cell repertoires in COVID-19. In the authors' workflow: From reference gene primer amplification, estimates of nucleated cell counts were derived. TCRdb keeps only in-frame clones here, not all; method: immunoSEQ multiplex PCR. The D gene and trimming were derived from the DNA, and the V and J assignments and clone size from that table. Of almost 200,000 clones detected, 80% to 90% appear once; the ten largest clones hold around 8.4%. This CDR3 spans 17 amino acids. Germline V gene sequence: CDR1 SGHTA, CDR2 FQGNSA. Trimming at V came to 2 bases and at J to 2 bases, leaving 7 bases not matched to a gene.

The TCR originated in a woman aged 18-29 years who had recovered from COVID-19. V is TRBV7-2 and J is TRBJ2-3; 10 nucleotides agree with TRBD2. Sequenced: PBMCs or T cells enriched from blood (not recorded which). The CDR3 loop is CASSLSIAGGYTDTQYF. CDR3 nucleotides: TGTGCCAGCAGCTTATCAATAGCGGGGGGATACACAGATACGCAGTATTTT.